The 9 T cell receptor beta chains below all came from one sample that was sequenced in a study of CD8+CD57+ T cells in acquired aplastic anemia. The template used for profiling TCR beta VDJ and CDR3 was genomic DNA. TCRdb redid the calling of the reads with MiXCR, one entry per CDR3 protein. Of approximately 200,000 distinct CDR3 sequences listed, roughly half are singletons. Sequencing was done on a sample of sorted CD4+, CD8+, or CD8+CD57+ T cells (not recorded which) from PBMCs. These receptors came from a human donor in good health, serving as a control.

The rearrangement joins TRBV7-6 to TRBJ1-2; no clear D. There are 15 residues in the CDR3. The V gene lost 1 base and the J gene lost 3 bases, with 12 bases spanning the gap. CDR1 and CDR2 (germline): SGHVS, FNYEAQ. In nucleotides, the CDR3 is TGTGCCAGCAGCTTAGATGGAGGGAGGGACTATGGCTACACCTTC. Its protein is CASSLDGGRDYGYTF.

Concerning this clonotype: The conserved phenylalanine or tryptophan is not found at the CDR3 terminus, so this likely reflects a read error. Because the CDR3's place on the DNA is in doubt, the DNA is left out and the CDR3 is given as listed by TCRdb. This sequence joins TRBV5-6 and TRBJ1-4; TRBD1 reflects the table's D call only, with no check against the DNA. The CDR3 length is 9 residues, termini included. Germline-derived CDR1 and CDR2 are SGHDT and YYEEEE. The chain's CDR3 is CASSLEPGQ.

V and J are TRBV20-1 and TRBJ2-7, with 12 positions matching TRBD2. J lost 4 bases, V lost 4 bases, and 14 bases had no gene match. This CDR3 has 17 amino acids. Germline V gives CDR1 DFQATT, CDR2 SNEGSKA (reference sequence). The CDR3 here is CSATLIGLAGPYYEQYF. The CDR3 nucleotides read TGCAGTGCTACGCTAATAGGACTAGCGGGGCCCTATTACGAGCAGTACTTC.

This chain connects TRBV15 to TRBJ2-7; the D gene is possibly TRBD2 (6 bases). The V end lost 0 bases, the J end lost 2 bases, and 14 bases lay between the germline ends. The CDR3 spans 16 residues. Germline loops: CDR1 LNHNV, CDR2 YYDKDF (reference sequence). The CDR3 DNA follows: TGTGCCACCAGCAGAGATCCGGGGACTGTAACCTACGAGCAGTACTTC. Its protein is CATSRDPGTVTYEQYF.

V gene TRBV5-1 combines with J gene TRBJ2-7; 12 bases fit TRBD2. This CDR3 spans 16 amino acids. Germline loops: CDR1 SGHRS, CDR2 YFSETQ. J lost 7 bases, V lost 1 base, and 9 bases had no gene match. The DNA of the CDR3 is TGCGCCAGCAGCTTGACCTCGACTAGCGGGGGTTATGAGCAGTACTTC. Protein: CASSLTSTSGGYEQYF.

This clonotype was observed a handful of times. The V call is TRBV28, the J call TRBJ1-2; tentative D call: TRBD1 (5 bases). The CDR3 is 15 amino acids. Germline V gives CDR1 MDHEN, CDR2 SYDVKM. The V end lost 4 bases, the J end lost 2 bases, and 14 bases lay between the germline ends. CDR3 nucleotides: TGTGCCAGCAGTTCCGGTCAGGGCCCGAACTATGGCTACACCTTC. Its protein is CASSSGQGPNYGYTF.

The gene calls are TRBV7-6 and TRBJ2-7; 14 bases agree with TRBD2. This CDR3 has 15 residues. Germline CDR1 and CDR2: SGHVS and FNYEAQ. Trimming took 5 bases from V and 5 from J; bases not matched to a gene: 5. The DNA of the CDR3 is TGTGCCAGCAGCGTCGGACTAGCGGGGGGCCACGAGCAGTACTTC. Translating gives CASSVGLAGGHEQYF.

This clonotype showed up many times. This chain joins TRBV11-1 and TRBJ2-5; 10 bases are shared with TRBD2. CDR3 size: 17 residues. The trim removed 6 bases at V and 5 bases at J, leaving 15 bases unmatched. Germline-derived CDR1 and CDR2 are SGHAT and FQDESV (reference sequence). CDR3 nucleotides: TGTGCCAGCAGGAGCCTGAGGATAGCGGGGGGTCGGGAGACCCAGTACTTC. It codes for CASRSLRIAGGRETQYF.

This rearrangement joins TRBV29-1 to TRBJ2-5; 9 nucleotides agree with TRBD1. V lost 1 base, J lost 2 bases, and 5 bases stayed unmatched. The CDR3 is 15 residues long. CDR1 SQVTM and CDR2 ANQGSEA come from the germline V gene. The CDR3 DNA follows: TGCAGCGTTGAAGGGGACAGGGAGGATCAAGAGACCCAGTACTTC. Encoded protein: CSVEGDREDQETQYF.